The rows below give T cell receptor beta chains drawn from one sample of a study of OX40 agonist ivuxolimab in advanced cancers. Measured with immunoSEQ multiplex PCR; TCRdb has only the in-frame clones, and not every one. This sample carries 90,000 to 100,000 clones, around nine tenths of them seen once, and the ten largest clones take 0.4% to 0.65%. The sample was CD4+ or CD8+ T cells sorted from blood, taken in a trial of the OX40 agonist ivuxolimab. Receptors originate from an adult with an advanced solid tumor such as melanoma, head and neck, liver or kidney cancer. The CDR3 runs from the conserved cysteine through the conserved F or W.

TRBV19	CASTPTAEETQYF
TRBV9	CASSPRTSWGEQFF
TRBV12-5	CASARRGDSYEQYF
TRBV5-1	CASSLDRPTSEAFF
TRBV7-2	CASSQRRDTYNEQFF
TRBV10-3	CAISETENSPLHF
TRBV7-2	CASSLALRSDTAFF
TRBV7-2	CASSLVRVSEQFF
TRBV6-5	CASSSGQDIYEQYF
TRBV19	CASSINRVNEQYF
TRBV7-2	CASSLAGGHEQYF
TRBV7-2	CASRLWGDGGDTQYF
TRBV11-2	CASSSVVAAETQYF